The 22 T cell receptor beta chains given below trace back to one sample, sequenced in a study of radiotherapy plus CTLA-4 blockade in lung cancer. TCRdb keeps only in-frame clones here, not all; method: immunoSEQ multiplex PCR. The sample includes more than 100,000 clones, around 89% seen only once; the top ten take 5.5% to 7%. This sample comprised peripheral blood, obtained from a patient treated with radiotherapy plus ipilimumab. The source is a human donor with non-small cell lung cancer that progressed on radiotherapy plus ipilimumab.

The V and J genes are TRBV19 and TRBJ1-2, with TRBD1 identical over 7 bases. Unmatched junction bases numbered 9, after V lost 6 bases and J lost 5 bases. The CDR3 extends over 14 amino acids. In germline, CDR1 is LNHDA, CDR2 SQIVND (reference sequence). In DNA, the CDR3 is TGTGCCAGTAGGAGACAGGGAGGGGAATATGGCTACACCTTC. As protein: CASRRQGGEYGYTF.

The V gene is TRBV4-1, the J gene TRBJ1-2; D is possibly TRBD1 (5 bases). This CDR3 is 15 amino acids long. In germline, CDR1 is MGHRA, CDR2 YSYEKL. Trimming stripped 3 bases from V and 7 bases from J, with 18 bases between. The CDR3 loop is CASSQAGTQKSGYTF. The CDR3 DNA reads TGCGCCAGCAGCCAGGCCGGGACGCAAAAGAGTGGCTACACCTTC.

This clone was counted a single time. The chain combines TRBV5-1 with TRBJ1-1; D remains unclear. V was clipped by 0 bases and J by 1 base, with 10 bases between them. The V gene's germline CDR1 is SGHRS and CDR2 YFSETQ. CDR3 length: 15 amino acids. The CDR3 coding sequence is TGCGCCAGCAGCTTGGATCTCATGGAGAACACTGAAGCTTTCTTT. This sequence encodes CASSLDLMENTEAFF.

This sequence joins TRBV15 and TRBJ2-1; 7 positions agree with TRBD1. The trim removed 3 bases at V and 7 bases at J, leaving 6 bases unmatched. Germline CDR1 is LNHNV and CDR2 is YYDKDF (reference sequence). The length of the CDR3 is 14 residues. CDR3 in amino acids: CATSSRQGRNEQFF. The DNA of the CDR3 is TGTGCCACCAGCAGTCGACAGGGACGTAATGAGCAGTTCTTC.

This chain links TRBV5-1 with TRBJ1-1, with D possibly matching TRBD1 (6 bases). The CDR3 has 16 residues. The V end was cut by 4 bases, the J end by 1 base, with 17 bases between. In germline, CDR1 is SGHRS, CDR2 YFSETQ. CDR3 sequence: CASSLDLRDKNTEAFF. As DNA, the CDR3 is TGCGCCAGCAGCCTCGACCTGCGGGACAAGAACACTGAAGCTTTCTTT.

The chain links TRBV25-1 to TRBJ2-7; 10 bases agree with TRBD1. The CDR3 is made up of 14 amino acids. Per the germline V gene, CDR1 is MGHDK and CDR2 is SYGVNS. Trimming cost V 4 bases and J 3 bases; bases outside gene matches: 3. CDR3 nucleotide sequence: TGTGCCAGCAGTGGCCGGGACAGGGGCTACGAGCAGTACTTC. Translation: CASSGRDRGYEQYF.

The genes are TRBV5-1 and TRBJ2-3; TRBD2 agrees at 10 bases. With V trimmed by 2 bases and J by 6 bases, 6 bases remained unmatched. This CDR3 region has 15 residues. Germline values: CDR1 SGHRS, CDR2 YFSETQ. CDR3 in DNA: TGCGCCAGCAGCTTTACTGGTAGCGGGAGGGATACGCAGTATTTT. It encodes CASSFTGSGRDTQYF.

The chain joins TRBV5-6 to TRBJ1-1, with D perhaps TRBD1 (5 bases). CDR3 length: 13 amino acids. V gave up 0 bases and J gave up 7 bases, with 10 bases separating them. Germline V gene sequence: CDR1 SGHDT, CDR2 YYEEEE. The DNA for the CDR3 is TGTGCCAGCAGCTTGGCGGGACGTCATGAAGCTTTCTTT. This encodes CASSLAGRHEAFF.

This chain uses TRBV4-2 with TRBJ2-1, with TRBD2 identical over 13 bases. Germline CDR1 is LGHNA and CDR2 is YNFKEQ. After removal of 5 bases from V and 6 bases from J, the junction contained 10 bases not matched to a gene. CDR3 size: 17 residues. Here the CDR3 reads CASSRTSGGRMINEQFF. DNA for the CDR3: TGTGCCAGCAGCAGGACTAGCGGGGGACGTATGATCAATGAGCAGTTCTTC.

This clone was seen a single time. The gene calls are TRBV5-1 and TRBJ2-1; 13 nucleotides agree with TRBD2. There are 17 residues in the CDR3. V shed 4 bases and J 5 bases; nucleotides not matched to a gene: 9. Germline V gene data show CDR1 as SGHRS and CDR2 as YFSETQ. The CDR3 DNA sequence: TGCGCCAGCAGCGGTGGACTAGCGGGAGTACCCAACAATGAGCAGTTCTTC. Residues: CASSGGLAGVPNNEQFF.

This clone appeared a few times. The genes are TRBV25-1 and TRBJ1-1; D not resolved. The V gene lost 3 bases and the J gene lost 6 bases, with 14 bases spanning the gap. The germline V gene encodes CDR1 MGHDK and CDR2 SYGVNS. The CDR3 totals 14 residues. The CDR3 spells CASSDNLGGPEAFF. The CDR3 DNA follows: TGTGCCAGCAGTGATAATCTCGGCGGCCCTGAAGCTTTCTTT.

V is TRBV2 and J is TRBJ2-2; D is possibly TRBD2 (5 bases). Germline assignment: CDR1 SNHLY and CDR2 FYNNEI. The CDR3 runs to 15 residues. The V gene lost 3 bases and the J gene lost 7 bases, with 15 bases spanning the gap. The CDR3 sequence is CASSDGGNRDGELFF. For the CDR3, the DNA is TGTGCCAGCAGTGATGGAGGCAACCGTGACGGGGAGCTGTTTTTT.

The rearrangement links TRBV5-6 to TRBJ2-1; the match to TRBD2 covers 7 bases. CDR1 and CDR2 from the germline V gene are SGHDT and YYEEEE. This CDR3 comprises 17 residues. Losses at the gene ends were 0 bases for V and 6 bases for J; bases not matched to a gene: 12. The CDR3 protein is CASSLETIAGPVNEQFF. As DNA, the CDR3 is TGTGCCAGCAGCTTGGAGACGATAGCGGGCCCCGTCAATGAGCAGTTCTTC.

V gene TRBV21-1 combines with J gene TRBJ2-7; TRBD1, the table's D call, lacks a check against the DNA. TRBV21-1 is given as a pseudogene. The CDR3 is 13 residues long. CDR3 coding DNA: TGTGCCACCCTACAGGGGGGATCCTACGAGCAGTACTTC. It translates to CATLQGGSYEQYF.

V and J are TRBV5-1 and TRBJ2-5; either TRBD1 or TRBD2 may fit D (6 bases each). Germline V gene sequence: CDR1 SGHRS, CDR2 YFSETQ. The CDR3 covers 15 residues. V was trimmed by 0 bases and J by 7 bases, leaving 16 bases between them. This chain's CDR3 is CASSLGNRVEGTQYF. CDR3 nucleotides: TGCGCCAGCAGCTTGGGAAACAGGGTGGAGGGGACCCAGTACTTC.

V and J are TRBV6-1 and TRBJ2-5; the D gene is possibly TRBD1 (5 bases). CDR3 length: 16 residues. Trimming left V 2 bases short and J 3 bases short, with 16 bases between. CDR1 MNHNS and CDR2 SASEGT come from the germline V gene. The CDR3 DNA follows: TGTGCCAGCAGTGAAAACATAGGACACGGAAAAGAGACCCAGTACTTC. Its protein product is CASSENIGHGKETQYF.

V is TRBV7-9 and J is TRBJ2-3; D not certain. The germline gives CDR1 SEHNR, CDR2 FQNEAQ (reference sequence). The CDR3 sequence is 13 residues long. Trimming cost V 5 bases and J 6 bases, with 12 bases left between them. In nucleotides, the CDR3 is TGTGCCAGCAGCCCCCCCTCGGCTGATACGCAGTATTTT. It codes for CASSPPSADTQYF.

The chain joins TRBV28 to TRBJ2-2; D may match TRBD1 or TRBD2 (5 bases each). Trimming removed 7 bases from V and 3 bases from J, with 15 bases in between. The CDR3 has 15 amino acids. The germline V gene encodes CDR1 MDHEN and CDR2 SYDVKM. The CDR3, as DNA: TGTGCCAGCATCCCGCCGGGACCTCACACCGGGGAGCTGTTTTTT. Translation gives CASIPPGPHTGELFF.

The chain links TRBV18 to TRBJ2-7; D is undetermined. The germline V gene encodes CDR1 KGHSH and CDR2 LQKENI. Trimming took 0 bases from V and 4 from J, leaving 4 bases between them. This CDR3 is 12 amino acids long. CDR3 bases: TGTGCCAGCTCACCACCTAGTTACGAGCAGTACTTC. It yields the protein CASSPPSYEQYF. Based on the CDR3 plus reference TRBV18 and TRBJ2-7, the full variable domain is NAGVMQNPRHLVRRRGQEARLRCSPMKGHSHVYWYRQLPEEGLKFMVYLQKENIIDESGMPKERFSAEFPKEGPSILRIQQVVRGDSAAYFCASSPPSYEQYFGPGTRLTVT.

The chain is built from TRBV27 and TRBJ1-1; weak D call: TRBD1 (5 bases). Looked up from germline, CDR1 is MNHEY and CDR2 is SMNVEV (reference sequence). V was clipped by 10 bases and J by 4 bases, with 19 bases between them. The CDR3 totals 14 residues. This CDR3 reads CATRGLGEGTEAFF. The CDR3 DNA reads TGTGCCACGCGAGGGCTGGGGGAGGGCACTGAAGCTTTCTTT.

V usage is TRBV4-2 and J usage is TRBJ2-2; D might be TRBD2 (5 bases). The germline gives CDR1 LGHNA, CDR2 YNFKEQ. This CDR3 has 13 amino acids. Trimming removed 3 bases at V and 9 bases at J, with 11 bases between. The CDR3 is CASSQEVVRELFF. CDR3 DNA sequence: TGTGCCAGCAGCCAGGAGGTAGTGAGGGAGCTGTTTTTT.

The chain couples TRBV14 to TRBJ2-1; D might be TRBD2 (6 bases). This CDR3 is 14 amino acids long. Germline V gives CDR1 SGHDN, CDR2 FVKESK. The V end lost 3 bases, the J end lost 3 bases, and 9 bases lay between the germline ends. CDR3 loop: CASSQAGFYNEQFF. CDR3 nucleotide sequence: TGTGCCAGCAGCCAGGCGGGATTCTACAATGAGCAGTTCTTC.